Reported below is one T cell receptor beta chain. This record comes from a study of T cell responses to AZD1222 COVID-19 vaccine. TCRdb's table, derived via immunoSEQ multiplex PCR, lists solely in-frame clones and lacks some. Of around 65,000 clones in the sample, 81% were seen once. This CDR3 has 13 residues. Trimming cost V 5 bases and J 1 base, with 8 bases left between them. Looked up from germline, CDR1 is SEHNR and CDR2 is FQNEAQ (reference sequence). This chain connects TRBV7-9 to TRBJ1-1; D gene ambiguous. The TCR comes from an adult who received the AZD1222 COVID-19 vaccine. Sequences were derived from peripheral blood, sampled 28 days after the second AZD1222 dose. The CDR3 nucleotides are TGTGCCAGCAGCACACGAAGGAACACTGAAGCTTTCTTT. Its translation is CASSTRRNTEAFF.